The TCR beta chain described here comes from a study of blood T cell repertoires in COVID-19. Study information: The study drew acute and convalescent COVID-19 samples from the United States, Italy and Spain. Sources were T cells, B-cell-depleted T cells, or PBMCs; the material itself was cDNA or gDNA.

The table lists this clone with a count of one. As originally analysed: Cell counts per sample came from amplifying reference gene primers. The assay was immunoSEQ multiplex PCR, and TCRdb's table has in-frame clones only and misses some. V, J and clone size are those of that table, while D and trimming were read from the DNA. The table shows 95,000 to 110,000 clones, with roughly 90% occurring only once. The CDR3 extends over 12 amino acids. Germline values: CDR1 SNHLY, CDR2 FYNNEI. The V and J ends lost 5 bases and 7 bases, in that order; junction bases with no gene match: 2. Sequencing was carried out using peripheral blood. The TCR comes from a man between 40 and 49 years old with active or convalescent COVID-19. This sequence joins TRBV2 and TRBJ2-1; 7 nucleotides line up with TRBD2. The CDR3 here is CASSWGGNEQFF. In DNA form, the CDR3 reads TGTGCCAGCAGTTGGGGGGGGAATGAGCAGTTCTTC. Full variable domain (rest looked up from reference TRBV2 and TRBJ2-1): EPEVTQTPSHQVTQMGQEVILRCVPISNHLYFYWYRQILGQKVEFLVSFYNNEISEKSEIFDDQFSVERPDGSNFTLKIRSTKLEDSAMYFCASSWGGNEQFFGPGTRLTVL.